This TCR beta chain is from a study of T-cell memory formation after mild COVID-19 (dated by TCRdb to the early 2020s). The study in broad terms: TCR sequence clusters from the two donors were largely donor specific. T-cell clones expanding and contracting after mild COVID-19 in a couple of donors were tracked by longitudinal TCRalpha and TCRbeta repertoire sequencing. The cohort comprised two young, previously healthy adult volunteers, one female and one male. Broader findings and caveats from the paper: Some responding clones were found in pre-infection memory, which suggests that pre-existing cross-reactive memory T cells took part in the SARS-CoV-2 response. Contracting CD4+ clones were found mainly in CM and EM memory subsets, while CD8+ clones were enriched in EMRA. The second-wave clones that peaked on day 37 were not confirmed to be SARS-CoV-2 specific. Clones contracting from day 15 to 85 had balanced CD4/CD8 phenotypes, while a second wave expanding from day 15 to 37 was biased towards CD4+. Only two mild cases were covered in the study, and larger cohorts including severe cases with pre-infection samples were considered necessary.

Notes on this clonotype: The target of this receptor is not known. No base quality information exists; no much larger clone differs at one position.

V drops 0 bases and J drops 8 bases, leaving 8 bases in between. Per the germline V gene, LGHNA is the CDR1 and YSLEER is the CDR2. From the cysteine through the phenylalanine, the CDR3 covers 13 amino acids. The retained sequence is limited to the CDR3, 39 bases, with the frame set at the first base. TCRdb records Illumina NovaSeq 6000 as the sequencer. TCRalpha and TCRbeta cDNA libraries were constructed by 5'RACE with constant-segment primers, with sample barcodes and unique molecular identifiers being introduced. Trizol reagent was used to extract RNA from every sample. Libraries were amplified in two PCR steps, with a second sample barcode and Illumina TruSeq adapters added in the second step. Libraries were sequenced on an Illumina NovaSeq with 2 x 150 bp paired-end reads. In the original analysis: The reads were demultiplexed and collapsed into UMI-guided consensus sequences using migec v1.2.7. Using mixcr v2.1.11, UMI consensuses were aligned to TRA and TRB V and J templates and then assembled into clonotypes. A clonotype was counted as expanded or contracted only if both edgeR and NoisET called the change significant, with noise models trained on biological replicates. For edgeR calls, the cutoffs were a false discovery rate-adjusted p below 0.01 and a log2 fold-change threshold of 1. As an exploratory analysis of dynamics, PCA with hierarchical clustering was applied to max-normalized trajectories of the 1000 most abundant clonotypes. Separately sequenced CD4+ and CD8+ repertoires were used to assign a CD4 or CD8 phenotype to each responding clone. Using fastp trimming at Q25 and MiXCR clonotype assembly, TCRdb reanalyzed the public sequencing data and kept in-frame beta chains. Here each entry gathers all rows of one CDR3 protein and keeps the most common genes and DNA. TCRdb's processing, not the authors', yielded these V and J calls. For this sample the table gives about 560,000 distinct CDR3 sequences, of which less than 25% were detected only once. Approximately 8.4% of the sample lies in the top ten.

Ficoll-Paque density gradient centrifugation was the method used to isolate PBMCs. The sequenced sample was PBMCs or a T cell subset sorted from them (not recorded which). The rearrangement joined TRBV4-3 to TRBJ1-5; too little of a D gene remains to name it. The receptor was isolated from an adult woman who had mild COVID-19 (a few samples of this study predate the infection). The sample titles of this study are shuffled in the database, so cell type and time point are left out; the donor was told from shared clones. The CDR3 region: CASSQDWGEPQHF. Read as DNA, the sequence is TGCGCCAGCAGCCAAGATTGGGGTGAGCCCCAGCATTTT.